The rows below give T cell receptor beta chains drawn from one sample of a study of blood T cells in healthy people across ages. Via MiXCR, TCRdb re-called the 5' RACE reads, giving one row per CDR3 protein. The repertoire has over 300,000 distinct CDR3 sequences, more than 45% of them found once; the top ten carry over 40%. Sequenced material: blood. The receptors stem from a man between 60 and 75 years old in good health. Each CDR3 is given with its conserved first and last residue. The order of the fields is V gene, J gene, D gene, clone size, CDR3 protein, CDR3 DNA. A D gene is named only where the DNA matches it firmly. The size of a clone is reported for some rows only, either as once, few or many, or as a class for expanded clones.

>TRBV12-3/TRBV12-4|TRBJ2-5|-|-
CASSLGDVGETQYF
TGTGCCAGCAGTTTGGGGGATGTCGGAGAGACCCAGTACTTC
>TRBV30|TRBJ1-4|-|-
CAWSGSRGPNEKLFF
TGTGCCTGGAGTGGGTCCAGGGGACCTAATGAAAAACTGTTTTTT
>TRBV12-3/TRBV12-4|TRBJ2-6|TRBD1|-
CASRGQGWSGANVLTF
TGTGCCAGCAGGGGACAGGGTTGGTCTGGGGCCAACGTCCTGACTTTC
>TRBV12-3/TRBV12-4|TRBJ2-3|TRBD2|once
CASSLEAGVRADVQYF
TGTGCCAGCAGTTTAGAAGCGGGAGTTAGAGCAGATGTGCAGTATTTT
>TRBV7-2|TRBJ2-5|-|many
CASSLVGVQETQYF
TGTGCCAGCAGCTTAGTCGGGGTTCAAGAGACCCAGTACTTC
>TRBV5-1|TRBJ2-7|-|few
CASSLGIGSSYEQYF
TGCGCCAGCAGCTTGGGTATAGGTAGCTCCTACGAGCAGTACTTC
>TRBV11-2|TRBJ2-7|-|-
CASSIHTRTYEQYF
TGTGCCAGCAGCATCCACACCCGAACCTACGAGCAGTACTTC
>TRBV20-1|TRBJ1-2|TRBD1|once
CSASGGEGTGHYGYTF
TGCAGTGCTAGCGGCGGGGAAGGGACAGGCCACTATGGCTACACCTTC
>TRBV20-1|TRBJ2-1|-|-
CSAKRGNNEQFF
TGCAGTGCTAAACGGGGTAACAATGAGCAGTTCTTC
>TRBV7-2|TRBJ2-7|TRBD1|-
CASSPEWHRGRDEQYF
TGTGCCAGCAGCCCAGAGTGGCACAGGGGTCGGGACGAGCAGTACTTC
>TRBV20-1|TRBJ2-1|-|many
CSARDSFQRQTLGNEQFF
TGCAGTGCTAGAGATAGTTTCCAGCGACAGACCCTTGGCAATGAGCAGTTCTTC
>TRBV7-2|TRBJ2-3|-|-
CASSQRKASVGSNRDTQYF
TGTGCCAGCAGCCAACGGAAGGCGTCAGTCGGTAGTAATAGGGATACGCAGTATTTT
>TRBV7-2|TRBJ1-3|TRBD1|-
CASSSRGQGSGTIYF
TGTGCCAGCAGCTCCAGGGGACAGGGTTCGGGCACCATATATTTT
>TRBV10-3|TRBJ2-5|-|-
CAISDGVQETQYF
TGTGCCATCAGTGATGGAGTTCAAGAGACCCAGTACTTC
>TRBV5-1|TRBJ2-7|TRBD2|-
CASSLGLAESYEQYF
TGCGCCAGCAGCTTGGGACTAGCGGAGTCCTACGAGCAGTACTTC
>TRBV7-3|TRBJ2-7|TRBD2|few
CASSLTAPGLGNYEQYF
TGTGCCAGCAGCTTAACGGCCCCGGGACTAGGAAACTACGAGCAGTACTTC
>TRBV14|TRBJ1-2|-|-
CASSPTGVPSGYTF
TGTGCCAGCAGCCCCACGGGGGTCCCCTCTGGCTACACCTTC
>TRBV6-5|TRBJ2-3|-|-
CASSYGGPTDTQYF
TGTGCCAGCAGTTACGGCGGACCCACAGATACGCAGTATTTT
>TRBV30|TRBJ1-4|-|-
CAWSERNEKLFF
TGTGCCTGGAGCGAAAGAAATGAAAAACTGTTTTTT
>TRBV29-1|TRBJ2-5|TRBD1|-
CSVEQGDFEQYF
TGCAGCGTTGAACAGGGGGATTTTGAGCAGTACTTC
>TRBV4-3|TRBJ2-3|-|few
CASSRTFLSTDTQYF
TGCGCCAGCAGCCGAACTTTCCTTAGCACAGATACGCAGTATTTT
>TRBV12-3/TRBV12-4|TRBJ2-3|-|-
CASSSPRGTDTQYF
TGTGCCAGCAGTTCCCCGAGGGGCACAGATACGCAGTATTTT
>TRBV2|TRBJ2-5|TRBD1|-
CASRGTGTTQYF
TGTGCCAGCAGGGGGACAGGAACGACCCAGTACTTC
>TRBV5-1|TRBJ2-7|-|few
CASSLYLGPSYEQYF
TGCGCCAGCAGCTTGTACCTCGGGCCCTCCTACGAGCAGTACTTC
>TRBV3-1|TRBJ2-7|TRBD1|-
CVSSPTKGAAKYEQYF
TGTGTCAGCAGCCCAACCAAGGGGGCAGCGAAATACGAGCAGTACTTC
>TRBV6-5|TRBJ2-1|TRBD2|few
CASRSLAGGSPEQFF
TGTGCCAGCAGGTCCCTTGCGGGAGGGTCACCTGAGCAGTTCTTC
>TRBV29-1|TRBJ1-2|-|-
CSVEVAPYGYTF
TGCAGCGTTGAAGTGGCCCCGTATGGCTACACCTTC
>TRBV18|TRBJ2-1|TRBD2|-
CASSVAGVTYNERYF
TGTGCCAGCTCAGTAGCGGGGGTCACCTACAATGAGCGGTACTTC